This T cell receptor (beta chain) stems from a study of blood T cell repertoires in COVID-19. The wider study: There were acute and convalescent COVID-19 samples, and they came from the United States, Italy and Spain. Sample material is recorded as cDNA or gDNA derived from T cells, B-cell-depleted T cells, or PBMCs.

Germline lookup yields CDR1 GTSNPN and CDR2 SVGIG (reference sequence). This CDR3 is built from 14 residues. Trimming cost V 3 bases and J 10 bases, with 20 bases left between them. In the original analysis: Cell counts per sample came from amplifying reference gene primers. The protocol was immunoSEQ multiplex PCR, while the TCRdb copy is restricted to in-frame clones and leaves out a portion. D and trimming come from the DNA, and the V and J calls and clone size come from that table. The sample lists fewer than 65,000 clones; more than 80% were seen once. The clonotype originates from a man aged 55 to 70 with acute or convalescent COVID-19. This chain connects TRBV30 to TRBJ2-3; possibly TRBD1 for D (6 bases). Specimen: peripheral blood. CDR3 loop: CAWSQGSGGRAQYF. In DNA, the CDR3 is TGTGCCTGGAGCCAGGGTTCTGGGGGCAGAGCGCAGTATTTT.